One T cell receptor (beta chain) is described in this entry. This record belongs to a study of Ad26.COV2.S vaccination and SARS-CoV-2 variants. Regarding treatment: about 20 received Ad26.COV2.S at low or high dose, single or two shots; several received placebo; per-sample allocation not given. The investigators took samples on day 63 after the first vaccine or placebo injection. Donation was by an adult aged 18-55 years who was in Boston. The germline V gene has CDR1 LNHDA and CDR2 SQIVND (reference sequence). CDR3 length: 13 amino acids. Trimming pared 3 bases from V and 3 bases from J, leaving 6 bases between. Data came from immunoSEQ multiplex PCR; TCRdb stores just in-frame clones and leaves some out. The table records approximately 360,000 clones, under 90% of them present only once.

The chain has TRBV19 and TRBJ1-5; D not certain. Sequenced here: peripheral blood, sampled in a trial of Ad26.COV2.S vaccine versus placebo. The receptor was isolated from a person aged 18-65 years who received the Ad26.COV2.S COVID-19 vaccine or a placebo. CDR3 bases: TGTGCCAGTAGTATGGGATTCAATCAGCCCCAGCATTTT. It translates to CASSMGFNQPQHF.